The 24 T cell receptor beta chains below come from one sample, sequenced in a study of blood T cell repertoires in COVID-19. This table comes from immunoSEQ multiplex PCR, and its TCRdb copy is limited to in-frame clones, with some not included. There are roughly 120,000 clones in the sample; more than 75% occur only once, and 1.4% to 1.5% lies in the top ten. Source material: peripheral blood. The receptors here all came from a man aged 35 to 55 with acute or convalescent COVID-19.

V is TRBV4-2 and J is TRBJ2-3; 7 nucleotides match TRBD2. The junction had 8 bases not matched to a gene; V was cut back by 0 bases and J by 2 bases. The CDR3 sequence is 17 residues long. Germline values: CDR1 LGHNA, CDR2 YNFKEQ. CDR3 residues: CASSQEPASGPTDTQYF. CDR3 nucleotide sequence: TGTGCCAGCAGCCAAGAGCCCGCTAGCGGACCCACAGATACGCAGTATTTT.

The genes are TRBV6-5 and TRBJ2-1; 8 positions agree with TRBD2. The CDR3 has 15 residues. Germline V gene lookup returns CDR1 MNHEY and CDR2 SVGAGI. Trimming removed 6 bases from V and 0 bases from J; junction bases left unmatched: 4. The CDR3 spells CASRTSGHSYNEQFF. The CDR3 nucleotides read TGTGCCAGCAGAACTAGCGGCCACTCCTACAATGAGCAGTTCTTC.

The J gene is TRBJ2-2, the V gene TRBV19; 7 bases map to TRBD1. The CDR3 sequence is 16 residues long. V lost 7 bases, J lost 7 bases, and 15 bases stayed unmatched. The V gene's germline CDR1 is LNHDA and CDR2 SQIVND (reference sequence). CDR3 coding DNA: TGTGCCAGTAACCACCTCGCGACAGGGAAAAGCGGGGAGCTGTTTTTT. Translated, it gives CASNHLATGKSGELFF.

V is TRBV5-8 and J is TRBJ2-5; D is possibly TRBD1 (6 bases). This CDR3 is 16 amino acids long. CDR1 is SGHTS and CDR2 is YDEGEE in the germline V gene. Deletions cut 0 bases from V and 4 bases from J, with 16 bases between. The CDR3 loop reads CASSLGVGAEIETQYF. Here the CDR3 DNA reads TGTGCCAGCAGCTTGGGAGTGGGGGCAGAGATAGAGACCCAGTACTTC. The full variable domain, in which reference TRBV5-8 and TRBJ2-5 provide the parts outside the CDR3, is EAGVTQSPTHLIKTRGQQATLRCSPISGHTSVYWYQQALGLGLQFLLWYDEGEERNRGNFPPRFSGRQFPNYSSELNVNALELEDSALYLCASSLGVGAEIETQYFGPGTRLLVL.

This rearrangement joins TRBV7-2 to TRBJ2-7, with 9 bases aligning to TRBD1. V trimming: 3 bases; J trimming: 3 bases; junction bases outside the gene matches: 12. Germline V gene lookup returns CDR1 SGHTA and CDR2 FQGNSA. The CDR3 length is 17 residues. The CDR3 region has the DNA TGTGCCAGCAGCTTTAGGGCCGGGACAGGGTACAACTACGAGCAGTACTTC. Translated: CASSFRAGTGYNYEQYF.

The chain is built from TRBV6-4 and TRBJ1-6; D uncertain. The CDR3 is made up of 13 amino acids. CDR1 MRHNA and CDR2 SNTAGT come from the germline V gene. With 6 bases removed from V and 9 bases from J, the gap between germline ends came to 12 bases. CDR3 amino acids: CASSASGSSPLHF. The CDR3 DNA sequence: TGTGCCAGCAGCGCCTCAGGAAGTTCACCCCTCCACTTT.

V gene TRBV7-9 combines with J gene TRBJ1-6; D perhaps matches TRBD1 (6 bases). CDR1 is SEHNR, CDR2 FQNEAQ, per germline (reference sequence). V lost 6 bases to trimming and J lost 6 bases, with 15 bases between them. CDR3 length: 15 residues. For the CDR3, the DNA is TGTGCCAGCAGTCCCGCCGGACAGTTTAATTCACCCCTCCACTTT. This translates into CASSPAGQFNSPLHF.

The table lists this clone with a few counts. CDR3 amino acids: CASRLDSTEAFF. The CDR3 nucleotides read TGTGCCAGCAGACTCGATAGCACTGAAGCTTTCTTT. The genes are TRBV28 and TRBJ1-1, with D unclear. The CDR3 has 12 amino acids. Trimming removed 6 bases from V and 4 bases from J, with 9 bases in between. The germline V gene encodes CDR1 MDHEN and CDR2 SYDVKM.

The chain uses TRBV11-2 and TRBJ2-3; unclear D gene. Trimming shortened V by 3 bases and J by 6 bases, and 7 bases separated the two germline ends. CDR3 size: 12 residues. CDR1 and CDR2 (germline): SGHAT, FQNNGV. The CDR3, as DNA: TGTGCCAGCAGCTTCGGCAGGGATACGCAGTATTTT. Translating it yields CASSFGRDTQYF.

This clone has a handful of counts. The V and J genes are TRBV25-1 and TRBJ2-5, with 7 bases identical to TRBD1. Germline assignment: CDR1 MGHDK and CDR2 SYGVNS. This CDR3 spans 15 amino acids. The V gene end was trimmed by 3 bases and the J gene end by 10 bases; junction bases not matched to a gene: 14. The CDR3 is CASSDGTELSEDQYF. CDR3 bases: TGTGCCAGCAGTGACGGGACAGAATTGAGTGAAGACCAGTACTTC.

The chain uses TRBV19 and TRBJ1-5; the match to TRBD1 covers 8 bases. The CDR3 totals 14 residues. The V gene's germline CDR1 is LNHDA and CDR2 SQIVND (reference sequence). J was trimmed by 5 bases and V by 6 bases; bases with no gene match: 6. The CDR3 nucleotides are TGTGCCAGTAGCCGACAGGGGAAGCATCAGCCCCAGCATTTT. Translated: CASSRQGKHQPQHF.

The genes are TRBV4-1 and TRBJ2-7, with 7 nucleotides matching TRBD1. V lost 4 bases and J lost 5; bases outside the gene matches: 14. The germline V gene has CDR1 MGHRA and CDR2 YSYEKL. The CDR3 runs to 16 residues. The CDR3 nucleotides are TGCGCCAGCAGCCCCCCCGGGACAGCCTCCTCTCACGAGCAGTACTTC. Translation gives CASSPPGTASSHEQYF.

The CDR3 DNA sequence: TGTGCCAGCAGTTACCAGGGGGGCGCCCCTCTTAGTAGCACAGATACGCAGTATTTT. It specifies CASSYQGGAPLSSTDTQYF. The chain couples TRBV6-2 or TRBV6-3 to TRBJ2-3; D might be TRBD1 (7 bases). The CDR3 is 19 residues long. V lost 2 bases and J lost 0, with 21 bases in between. Germline lookup yields CDR1 MNHEY and CDR2 SVGEGT.

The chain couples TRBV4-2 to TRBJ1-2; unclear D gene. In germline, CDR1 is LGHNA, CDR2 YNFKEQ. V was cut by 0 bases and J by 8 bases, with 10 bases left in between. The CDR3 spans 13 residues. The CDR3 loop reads CASSQDPGGGYTF. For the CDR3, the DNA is TGTGCCAGCAGCCAAGATCCGGGAGGCGGCTACACCTTC.

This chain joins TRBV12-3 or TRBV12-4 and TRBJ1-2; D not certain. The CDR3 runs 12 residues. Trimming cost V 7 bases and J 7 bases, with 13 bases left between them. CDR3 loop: CASTILRGGYTF. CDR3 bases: TGTGCCAGCACCATACTTCGGGGTGGCTACACCTTC.

CDR3 sequence reads: CASSYQNRVAGELFF. Here the CDR3 DNA reads TGTGCCAGCAGTTACCAGAACAGGGTGGCCGGGGAGCTGTTTTTT. J is TRBJ2-2 and V is TRBV6-5, with a possible D match to TRBD1 (6 bases). Germline-derived CDR1 and CDR2 are MNHEY and SVGAGI. CDR3 length: 15 amino acids. Trimming stripped 2 bases from V and 6 bases from J, with 13 bases between.

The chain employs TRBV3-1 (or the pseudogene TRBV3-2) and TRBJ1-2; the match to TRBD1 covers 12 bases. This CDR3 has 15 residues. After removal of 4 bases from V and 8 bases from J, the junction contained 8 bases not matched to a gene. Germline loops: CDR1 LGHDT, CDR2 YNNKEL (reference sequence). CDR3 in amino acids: CASSPGTGGAEGYTF. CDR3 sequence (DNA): TGTGCCAGCAGCCCCGGGACAGGGGGCGCCGAGGGCTACACCTTC.

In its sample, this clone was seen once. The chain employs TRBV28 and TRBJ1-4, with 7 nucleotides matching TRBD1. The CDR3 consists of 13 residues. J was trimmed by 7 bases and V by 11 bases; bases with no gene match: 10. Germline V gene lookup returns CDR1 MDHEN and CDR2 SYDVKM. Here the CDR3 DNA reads TGTGCCTCCGAGGGGGCGGTCGGTGAAAAACTGTTTTTT. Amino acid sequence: CASEGAVGEKLFF.

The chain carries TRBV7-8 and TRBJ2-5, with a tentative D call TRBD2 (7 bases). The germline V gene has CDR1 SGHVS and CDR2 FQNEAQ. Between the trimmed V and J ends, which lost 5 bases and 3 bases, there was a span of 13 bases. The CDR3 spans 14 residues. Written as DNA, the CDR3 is TGTGCCAGCAGCCAGAGGGGGGGGAAAGAGACCCAGTACTTC. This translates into CASSQRGGKETQYF.

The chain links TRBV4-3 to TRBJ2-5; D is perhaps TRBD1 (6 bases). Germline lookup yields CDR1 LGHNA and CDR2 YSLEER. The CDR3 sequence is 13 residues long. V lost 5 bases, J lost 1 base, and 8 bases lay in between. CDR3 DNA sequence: TGCGCCAGCAGCGGACAGCCCCAAGAGACCCAGTACTTC. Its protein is CASSGQPQETQYF.

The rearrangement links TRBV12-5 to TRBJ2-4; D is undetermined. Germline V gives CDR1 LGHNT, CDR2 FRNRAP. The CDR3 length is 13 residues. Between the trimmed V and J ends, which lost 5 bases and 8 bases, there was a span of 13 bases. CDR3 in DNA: TGTGCTAGTGGTCCCCAAAGAACGGACATTCAGTACTTC. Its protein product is CASGPQRTDIQYF.

The CDR3 DNA is TGTGCCAGCAGCTTAGGACTAGCGGGGGGCCAAGAGACCCAGTACTTC. This codes for CASSLGLAGGQETQYF. The J gene is TRBJ2-5, the V gene TRBV7-3; TRBD2 matches 14 bases. CDR1 is SGHTA and CDR2 is FQGTGA in the germline V gene. V lost 2 bases and J lost 1; bases outside the gene matches: 0. The CDR3 consists of 16 residues.

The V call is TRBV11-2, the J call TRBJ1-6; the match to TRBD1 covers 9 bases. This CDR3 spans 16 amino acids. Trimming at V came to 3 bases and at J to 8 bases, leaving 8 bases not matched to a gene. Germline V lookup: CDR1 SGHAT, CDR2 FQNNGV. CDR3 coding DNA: TGTGCCAGCAGCTTGTACGGGACAGGGATGTATTCACCCCTCCACTTT. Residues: CASSLYGTGMYSPLHF.

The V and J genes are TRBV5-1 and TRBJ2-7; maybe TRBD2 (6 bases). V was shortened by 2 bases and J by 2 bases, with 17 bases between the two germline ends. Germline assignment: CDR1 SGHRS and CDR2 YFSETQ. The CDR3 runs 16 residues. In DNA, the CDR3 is TGCGCCAGCAGCTTCCCCCGTGGGGACTTAGCCTACGAGCAGTACTTC. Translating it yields CASSFPRGDLAYEQYF.